What follows are 9 T cell receptor beta chains derived from one specimen sequenced in a study of T cell responses to AZD1222 COVID-19 vaccine. Clones were sequenced by immunoSEQ multiplex PCR, and TCRdb holds only the in-frame ones, with some missing. This table has some 170,000 clones, just over 90% appearing once. The source material was peripheral blood, sampled on day 0 of MenACWY control vaccination. These TCRs come from an adult in good health.

V usage is TRBV2 and J usage is TRBJ1-2, with D possibly being TRBD1 (6 bases). The CDR3 runs to 14 residues. V lost 7 bases, J lost 1 base, and 13 bases lay in between. Per the germline V gene, CDR1 is SNHLY and CDR2 is FYNNEI. This chain's CDR3 is CASKQGPFNYGYTF. The CDR3 bases are TGTGCCAGCAAACAGGGCCCTTTTAACTATGGCTACACCTTC.

For the CDR3, the DNA is TGTGCTAGTGGGCCGACCAACCAAGAGACCCAGTACTTC. As protein: CASGPTNQETQYF. V and J are TRBV12-5 and TRBJ2-5; D call uncertain. V was trimmed by 6 bases and J by 0 bases, leaving 8 bases between them. The CDR3 sequence is 13 residues long. Germline-derived CDR1 and CDR2 are LGHNT and FRNRAP.

The chain combines TRBV4-1 with TRBJ2-7; D may be TRBD1 (6 bases). Deletions cut 2 bases from V and 3 bases from J, with 14 bases between. CDR3 size: 15 residues. Germline V gene sequence: CDR1 MGHRA, CDR2 YSYEKL. CDR3 loop: CASSQNRDKDYEQYF. The CDR3 DNA is TGCGCCAGCAGCCAAAACCGGGACAAAGACTACGAGCAGTACTTC.

The rearrangement joins TRBV7-2 to TRBJ2-1, with D possibly being TRBD2 (5 bases). The V gene lost 5 bases and the J gene lost 3 bases, with 11 bases spanning the gap. CDR3 size: 14 residues. Germline assignment: CDR1 SGHTA and CDR2 FQGNSA. CDR3 sequence reads: CASSRGGGYNEQFF. CDR3 nucleotides: TGTGCCAGCAGCAGAGGAGGAGGCTACAATGAGCAGTTCTTC.

J is TRBJ1-1 and V is TRBV6-5; perhaps TRBD1 as D (5 bases). V was shortened by 4 bases and J by 4 bases, with 13 bases between the two germline ends. This CDR3 region has 14 residues. Germline lookup yields CDR1 MNHEY and CDR2 SVGAGI. The CDR3 here is CASSLSSRATEAFF. For the CDR3, the DNA is TGTGCCAGCAGTTTAAGCAGCAGGGCCACTGAAGCTTTCTTT.

V is TRBV5-1 and J is TRBJ1-1, with D possibly being TRBD1 (6 bases). The V end was cut by 4 bases, the J end by 4 bases, with 14 bases between. The CDR3 loop spans 14 amino acids. The V gene's germline CDR1 is SGHRS and CDR2 YFSETQ. The CDR3, as DNA: TGCGCCAGCAGCCCATCAGGGGTCGGCACTGAAGCTTTCTTT. Encoded protein: CASSPSGVGTEAFF.

Details on this clone: Because it lacks the conserved phenylalanine or tryptophan at the end, this CDR3 is likely a read error. No DNA is shown, since the ends of the CDR3 on it are uncertain; the CDR3 is the one TCRdb lists. The chain recombines TRBV6-2 or TRBV6-3 with TRBJ2-7. The CDR3 has 12 amino acids, counting both end residues. CDR1 is MNHEY and CDR2 is SVGEGT in the germline V gene. Here the CDR3 reads CASSFGLGTATL.

J is TRBJ2-2 and V is TRBV7-9; 9 bases map to TRBD1. The CDR3 consists of 15 residues. J lost 6 bases, V lost 5 bases, and 7 bases had no gene match. The germline gives CDR1 SEHNR, CDR2 FQNEAQ (reference sequence). The CDR3 is CASSLAGQGPGELFF. In DNA, the CDR3 is TGTGCCAGCAGCCTTGCGGGACAGGGCCCCGGGGAGCTGTTTTTT.

This clone occurred once. The chain has TRBV11-2 and TRBJ1-2, with D unresolved. The CDR3 contains 15 residues. Deletions cut 8 bases from V and 5 bases from J, with 21 bases between. Germline V CDR1 and CDR2: SGHAT, FQNNGV. The CDR3 spells CASQGGDGKFYGYTF. DNA for the CDR3: TGTGCCAGCCAAGGTGGAGACGGGAAATTTTATGGCTACACCTTC.